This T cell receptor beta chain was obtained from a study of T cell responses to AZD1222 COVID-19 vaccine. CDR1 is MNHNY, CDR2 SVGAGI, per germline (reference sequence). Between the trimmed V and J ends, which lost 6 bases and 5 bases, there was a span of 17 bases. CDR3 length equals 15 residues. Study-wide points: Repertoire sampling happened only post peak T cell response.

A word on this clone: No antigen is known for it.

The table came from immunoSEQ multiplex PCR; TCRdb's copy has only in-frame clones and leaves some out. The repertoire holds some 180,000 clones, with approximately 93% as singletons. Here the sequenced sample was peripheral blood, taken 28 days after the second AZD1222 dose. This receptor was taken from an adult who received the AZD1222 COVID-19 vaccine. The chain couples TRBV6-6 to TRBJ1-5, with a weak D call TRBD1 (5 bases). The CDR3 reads CASRQGLPGYQPQHF. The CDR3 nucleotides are TGTGCCAGCAGGCAGGGACTCCCGGGCTATCAGCCCCAGCATTTT.